These 21 T cell receptor beta chains were all obtained from the same sample, sequenced in a study of T cell responses to AZD1222 COVID-19 vaccine. Some clones are missing from TCRdb's copy, which holds only in-frame ones; the method was immunoSEQ multiplex PCR. The sample lists more than 85,000 clones, around 82% occurring once. The sequencing here drew on peripheral blood, taken on day 0 of AZD1222 vaccination. The receptors derive from an adult in good health.

The chain uses TRBV5-1 and TRBJ1-2; D is unresolved. The CDR3 length is 16 residues. CDR1 is SGHRS and CDR2 is YFSETQ in the germline V gene. Trimming took off 0 bases at V and 7 bases at J, with 19 bases between the two ends. CDR3 sequence reads: CASSLGARLLSGGYTF. The CDR3 DNA reads as TGCGCCAGCAGCTTGGGCGCCAGACTATTAAGCGGTGGCTACACCTTC.

By sample share, this clone is medium-sized (0.01 to 0.1%). The chain combines TRBV12-3 or TRBV12-4 with TRBJ2-5; TRBD1 matches 7 bases. With 7 bases clipped from V and 3 bases from J, the junction kept 5 bases outside the gene matches. The CDR3 contains 13 residues. CDR3 amino acids: CASILGTEETQYF. CDR3 nucleotides: TGTGCCAGCATCTTAGGGACAGAAGAGACCCAGTACTTC.

This clone has ten or more counts. The CDR3 spells CASSEGDGQPQHF. The CDR3 region has the DNA TGTGCCAGCAGTGAAGGGGATGGACAGCCCCAGCATTTT. This chain joins TRBV2 and TRBJ1-5; D call uncertain. Per germline, CDR1 SNHLY and CDR2 FYNNEI. The CDR3 extends over 13 amino acids. V lost 1 base and J lost 7, with 8 bases in between.

The CDR3 loop is CASYQTVTFF. The DNA for the CDR3 is TGTGCCAGCTACCAGACAGTTACTTTCTTT. The J gene is TRBJ1-1, the V gene TRBV6-5, with D possibly matching TRBD1 (5 bases). CDR3 length: 10 amino acids. V lost 8 bases to trimming and J lost 12 bases, with 13 bases between them. Germline values: CDR1 MNHEY, CDR2 SVGAGI.

The J gene is TRBJ1-3, the V gene TRBV30; 7 nucleotides match TRBD1. Germline V gene lookup returns CDR1 GTSNPN and CDR2 SVGIG (reference sequence). The V gene end was trimmed by 0 bases and the J gene end by 7 bases; junction bases not matched to a gene: 12. The CDR3 has 16 residues. The chain's CDR3 is CAWSVLGGGLKNTIYF. CDR3 nucleotides: TGTGCCTGGAGTGTTCTAGGGGGCGGACTCAAGAACACCATATATTTT.

CDR3: CASSLGAAQNTEAFF. The CDR3 DNA sequence: TGTGCCAGCAGCTTAGGGGCAGCGCAGAACACTGAAGCTTTCTTT. The genes are TRBV7-2 and TRBJ1-1; D uncertain. The germline V and J ends were trimmed by 1 base and 1 base, with 10 bases remaining between them. Germline CDR1 is SGHTA and CDR2 is FQGNSA. The CDR3 contains 15 residues.

This clone was recorded only once. This rearrangement joins TRBV18 to TRBJ2-1; 13 bases are a match to TRBD2. The CDR3 consists of 19 residues. V gave up 4 bases and J gave up 7 bases; unmatched junction bases: 16. Germline-derived CDR1 and CDR2 are KGHSH and LQKENI. CDR3 DNA sequence: TGTGCCAGCTCACAATCGGGACTAGCGGGGTCCCAAGGGGAGAATGAGCAGTTCTTC. Translated: CASSQSGLAGSQGENEQFF.

The sample holds many counts of this clone. The rearrangement joins TRBV10-3 to TRBJ1-2, with D perhaps TRBD1 (6 bases). This CDR3 is 15 amino acids long. Trimming removed 3 bases at V and 2 bases at J, with 13 bases between. CDR1 ENHRY and CDR2 SYGVKD come from the germline V gene. The CDR3 nucleotides are TGTGCCATCAGTGAAGGACAGCAATCAAACTATGGCTACACCTTC. Amino acid sequence: CAISEGQQSNYGYTF.

J is TRBJ2-2 and V is TRBV24-1, with a possible D match to TRBD1 (6 bases). Trimming shortened V by 3 bases and J by 0 bases, and 13 bases separated the two germline ends. Germline V gene sequence: CDR1 KGHDR, CDR2 SFDVKD. The CDR3 is 17 residues long. The CDR3 coding sequence is TGTGCCACCAGTGATCTCACCGGACAGACGAACACCGGGGAGCTGTTTTTT. Encoded protein: CATSDLTGQTNTGELFF.

This rearrangement joins TRBV27 to TRBJ2-2, with 8 bases aligning to TRBD2. After removal of 4 bases from V and 6 bases from J, the junction contained 4 bases not matched to a gene. The V gene's germline CDR1 is MNHEY and CDR2 SMNVEV (reference sequence). This CDR3 spans 14 amino acids. Here the CDR3 reads CASSSAGAPGELFF. Written as DNA, the CDR3 is TGTGCCAGCAGTTCAGCGGGAGCCCCCGGGGAGCTGTTTTTT.

There are a few counts of this clone. The CDR3 reads CASSHRTGWNTEAFF. DNA of the CDR3: TGTGCCAGCAGCCACCGGACAGGGTGGAACACTGAAGCTTTCTTT. The chain links TRBV14 to TRBJ1-1, with 8 nucleotides matching TRBD1. V lost 3 bases and J lost 1; bases outside the gene matches: 4. Germline loops: CDR1 SGHDN, CDR2 FVKESK. The CDR3 has 15 residues. The full variable domain, its missing parts supplied by reference TRBV14 and TRBJ1-1, is EAGVTQFPSHSVIEKGQTVTLRCDPISGHDNLYWYRRVMGKEIKFLLHFVKESKQDESGMPNNRFLAERTGGTYSTLKVQPAELEDSGVYFCASSHRTGWNTEAFFGQGTRLTVV.

The chain recombines TRBV6-6 with TRBJ1-3; TRBD1 aligns across 7 bases. This CDR3 spans 16 amino acids. The germline V gene has CDR1 MNHNY and CDR2 SVGAGI (reference sequence). Trimming removed 2 bases from V and 4 bases from J; junction bases left unmatched: 8. CDR3: CASSYPDRVAGNTIYF. CDR3 coding DNA: TGTGCCAGCAGTTACCCTGACAGGGTCGCGGGAAACACCATATATTTT.

This chain uses TRBV5-5 with TRBJ2-1; no reliable D call. This CDR3 is 13 amino acids long. The V gene lost 3 bases and the J gene lost 4 bases, with 8 bases spanning the gap. Germline CDR1 is SGHKS and CDR2 is YYEKEE (reference sequence). CDR3 sequence: CASSSVEYNEQFF. In DNA, the CDR3 is TGTGCCAGCAGCTCCGTTGAGTACAATGAGCAGTTCTTC.

The chain has TRBV30 and TRBJ2-6, with D unresolved. Trimming pared 4 bases from V and 1 base from J, leaving 8 bases between. CDR1 GTSNPN and CDR2 SVGIG come from the germline V gene (reference sequence). The CDR3 covers 14 residues. The CDR3 spells CAWKLGSGANVLTF. Written as DNA, the CDR3 is TGTGCCTGGAAATTGGGGTCTGGGGCCAACGTCCTGACTTTC.

The rearrangement joins TRBV6-5 to TRBJ1-4; D gene ambiguous. The germline gives CDR1 MNHEY, CDR2 SVGAGI. V shed 8 bases and J shed 5 bases, with 6 bases lying between them. The CDR3 contains 11 residues. The CDR3 region has the DNA TGTGCCAGCGGTCAAAATGAAAAACTGTTTTTT. Encoded protein: CASGQNEKLFF.

This clone was detected only once. This chain uses TRBV28 with TRBJ1-5, with D perhaps TRBD1 (5 bases). Germline V gives CDR1 MDHEN, CDR2 SYDVKM. This CDR3 spans 15 amino acids. V dropped 2 bases and J dropped 1 base, with 9 bases sitting between them. The CDR3, as DNA: TGTGCCAGCAGTTTAGAGGGGATGAGCAATCAGCCCCAGCATTTT. Translated: CASSLEGMSNQPQHF.

The table lists this clone with a count of one. This rearrangement joins TRBV10-3 to TRBJ2-2; D ambiguous. Between the trimmed V and J ends, which lost 7 bases and 1 base, there was a span of 4 bases. Germline CDR1 is ENHRY and CDR2 is SYGVKD. The CDR3 consists of 12 residues. CDR3 region: CAITGNTGELFF. The CDR3 nucleotides read TGTGCCATCACGGGGAACACCGGGGAGCTGTTTTTT.

This rearrangement joins TRBV29-1 to TRBJ2-3; weak D call: TRBD2 (7 bases). Germline CDR1 SQVTM, CDR2 ANQGSEA. The CDR3 has 11 amino acids. DNA for the CDR3: TGCAGTGGGGGGGCCGGGGATACGCAGTATTTT. Translating gives CSGGAGDTQYF.

The rearrangement links TRBV24-1 to TRBJ2-5, with D possibly matching TRBD1 (5 bases). Germline CDR1 KGHDR, CDR2 SFDVKD. Trimming stripped 4 bases from V and 7 bases from J, with 18 bases between. The CDR3 sequence is 15 residues long. CDR3 sequence: CATSDPGQGKGTQYF. The CDR3 DNA sequence: TGTGCCACCAGTGACCCAGGTCAGGGCAAAGGGACCCAGTACTTC.

This chain uses TRBV5-1 with TRBJ1-4; 7 bases are shared with TRBD1. The CDR3 is 15 amino acids. The ends lost 4 bases at V and 4 bases at J; junction bases unmatched: 7. From germline, CDR1 is SGHRS and CDR2 YFSETQ. CDR3 residues: CASSQRTGRNEKLFF. CDR3 DNA sequence: TGCGCCAGCAGCCAAAGGACAGGCCGTAATGAAAAACTGTTTTTT.

This clone was detected only a few times. The chain couples TRBV5-4 to TRBJ2-1; the D gene is possibly TRBD2 (5 bases). Germline V gene lookup returns CDR1 SGHNT and CDR2 YYREEE (reference sequence). The CDR3 totals 14 residues. V was clipped by 5 bases and J by 7 bases, with 16 bases between them. The DNA of the CDR3 is TGTGCCAGCAGGAAGGACTCTGAAGCTAATGAGCAGTTCTTC. Protein sequence: CASRKDSEANEQFF.